The clone carrying this T cell receptor (beta chain) appeared many times. TCRdb keeps only in-frame clones here, not all; method: immunoSEQ multiplex PCR. The table includes some 100,000 clones, 86% detected once. V was trimmed by 4 bases and J by 0 bases, leaving 8 bases between them. Germline lookup yields CDR1 GTSNPN and CDR2 SVGIG (reference sequence). The CDR3 contains 13 residues. The data derive from a study of control samples from healthy donors and cancer patients. This chain links TRBV30 with TRBJ2-3; D might be TRBD1 or TRBD2, each matching 6 bases. Sequenced: blood. The clonotype originates from a woman between 45 and 65 years old in good health. The CDR3 nucleotides read TGTGCCTGGACGGGGGCGAGCACAGATACGCAGTATTTT. Its protein is CAWTGASTDTQYF.